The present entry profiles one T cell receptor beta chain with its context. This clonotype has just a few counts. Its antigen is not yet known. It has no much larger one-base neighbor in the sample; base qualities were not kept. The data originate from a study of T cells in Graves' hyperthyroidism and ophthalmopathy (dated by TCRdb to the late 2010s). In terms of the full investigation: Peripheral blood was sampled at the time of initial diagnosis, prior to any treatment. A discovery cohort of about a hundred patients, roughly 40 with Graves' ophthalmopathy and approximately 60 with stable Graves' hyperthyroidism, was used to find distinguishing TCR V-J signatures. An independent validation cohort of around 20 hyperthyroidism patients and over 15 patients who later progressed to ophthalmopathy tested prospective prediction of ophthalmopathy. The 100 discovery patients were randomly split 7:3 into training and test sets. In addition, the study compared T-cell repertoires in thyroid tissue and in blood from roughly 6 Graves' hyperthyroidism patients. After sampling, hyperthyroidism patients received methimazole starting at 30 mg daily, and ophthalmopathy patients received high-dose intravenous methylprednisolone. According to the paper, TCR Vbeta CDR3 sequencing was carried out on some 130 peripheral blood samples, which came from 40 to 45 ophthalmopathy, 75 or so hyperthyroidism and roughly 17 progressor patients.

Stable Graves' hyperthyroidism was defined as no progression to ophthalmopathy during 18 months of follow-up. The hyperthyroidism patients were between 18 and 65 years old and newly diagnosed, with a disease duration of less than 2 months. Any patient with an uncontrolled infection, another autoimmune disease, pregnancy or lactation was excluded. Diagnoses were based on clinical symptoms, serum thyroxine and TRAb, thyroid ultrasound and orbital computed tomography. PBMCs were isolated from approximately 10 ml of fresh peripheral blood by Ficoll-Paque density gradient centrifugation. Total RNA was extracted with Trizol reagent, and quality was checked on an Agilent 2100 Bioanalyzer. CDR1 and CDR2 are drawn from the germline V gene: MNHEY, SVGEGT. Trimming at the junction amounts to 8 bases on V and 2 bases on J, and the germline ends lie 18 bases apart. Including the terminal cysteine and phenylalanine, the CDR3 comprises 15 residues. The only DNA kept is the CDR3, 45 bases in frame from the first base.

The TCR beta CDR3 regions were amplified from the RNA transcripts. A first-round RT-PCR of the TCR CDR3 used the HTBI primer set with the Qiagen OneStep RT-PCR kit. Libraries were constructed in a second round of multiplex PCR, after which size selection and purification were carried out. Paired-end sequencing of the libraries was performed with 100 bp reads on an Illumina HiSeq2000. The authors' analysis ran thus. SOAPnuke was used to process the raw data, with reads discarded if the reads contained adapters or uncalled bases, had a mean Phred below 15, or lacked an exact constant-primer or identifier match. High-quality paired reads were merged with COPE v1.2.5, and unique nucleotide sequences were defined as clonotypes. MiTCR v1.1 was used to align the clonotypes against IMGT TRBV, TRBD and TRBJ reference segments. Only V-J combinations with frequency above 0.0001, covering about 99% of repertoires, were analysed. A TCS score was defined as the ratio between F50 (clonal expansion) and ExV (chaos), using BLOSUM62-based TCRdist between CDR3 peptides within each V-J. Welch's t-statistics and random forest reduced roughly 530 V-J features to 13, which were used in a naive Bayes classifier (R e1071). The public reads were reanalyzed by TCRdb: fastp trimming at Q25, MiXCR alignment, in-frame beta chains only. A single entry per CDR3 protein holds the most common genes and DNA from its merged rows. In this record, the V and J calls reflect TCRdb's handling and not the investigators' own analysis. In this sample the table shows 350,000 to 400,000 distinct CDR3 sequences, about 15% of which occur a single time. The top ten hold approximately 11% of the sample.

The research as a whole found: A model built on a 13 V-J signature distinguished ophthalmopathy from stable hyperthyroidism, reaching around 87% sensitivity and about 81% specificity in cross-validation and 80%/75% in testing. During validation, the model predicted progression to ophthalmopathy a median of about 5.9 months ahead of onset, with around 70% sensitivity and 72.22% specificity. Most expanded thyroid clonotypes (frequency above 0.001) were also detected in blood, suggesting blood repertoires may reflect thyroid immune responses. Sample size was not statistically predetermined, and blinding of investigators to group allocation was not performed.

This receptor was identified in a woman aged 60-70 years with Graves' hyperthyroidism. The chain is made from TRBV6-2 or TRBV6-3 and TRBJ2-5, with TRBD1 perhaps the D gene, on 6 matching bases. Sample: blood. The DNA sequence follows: TGTGCCAGCTCGGGGACATCTTCATATCAAGAGACCCAGTACTTC. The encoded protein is CASSGTSSYQETQYF.